The present T cell receptor (beta chain) was sequenced within a study of regulatory T cells in long-lasting Graves disease. Study-level results: The study found TRBV28, TRBJ1-2 and TRBJ2-5 favored in persistent disease.

This clonotype was seen repeatedly, ten times or more. Its matching antigen is unknown. Sample time point: newly diagnosed GD, antithyroid drugs for less than 3 months. After RNA was extracted from PBMCs, the TCR library was made from it. The V gene lost 5 bases and the J gene lost 4 bases, with 13 bases spanning the gap. The CDR3 is 14 residues long. Germline CDR1 reads MNHEY; CDR2 reads SMNVEV (reference sequence). Arm-PCR of CDR3 regions and iRepertoire HTBI primers were the basis on which TCR beta libraries were built. In TCRdb, the multiplex PCR reads were re-called with MiXCR into one record per CDR3 protein. Found here are fewer than 450,000 distinct CDR3 sequences, approximately 15% of them singletons; the top ten hold approximately 7.8%. This same sample was also taken into another study, of T cells in Graves' hyperthyroidism and ophthalmopathy.

The input for sequencing was peripheral blood mononuclear cells (PBMCs), taken at new diagnosis, from a patient treated with antithyroid drugs. The origin of this receptor is a woman between 40 and 55 years old with Graves disease. The chain recombines TRBV27 with TRBJ2-3; no firm D call. DNA for the CDR3: TGTGCCAGCAGTCCGCGTACAGTTCCAGATACGCAGTATTTT. It codes for CASSPRTVPDTQYF.